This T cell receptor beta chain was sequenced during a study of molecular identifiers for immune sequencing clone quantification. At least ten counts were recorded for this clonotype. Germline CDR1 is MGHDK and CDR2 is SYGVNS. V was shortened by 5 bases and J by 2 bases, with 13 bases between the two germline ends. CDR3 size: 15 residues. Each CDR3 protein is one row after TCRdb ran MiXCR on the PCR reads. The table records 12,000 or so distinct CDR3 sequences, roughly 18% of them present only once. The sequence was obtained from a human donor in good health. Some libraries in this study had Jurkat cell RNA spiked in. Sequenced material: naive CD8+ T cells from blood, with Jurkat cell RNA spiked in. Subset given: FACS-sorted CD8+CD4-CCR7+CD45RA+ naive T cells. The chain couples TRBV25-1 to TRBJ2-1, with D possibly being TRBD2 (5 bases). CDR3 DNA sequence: TGTGCCAGCAGTTCCACTAGATACCCCTACAATGAGCAGTTCTTC. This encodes CASSSTRYPYNEQFF.